This is a list of T cell receptor beta chains from one sample in a study of blood T cell repertoires in COVID-19. The protocol was immunoSEQ multiplex PCR, while the TCRdb copy is restricted to in-frame clones and leaves out a portion. The sample gives roughly 220,000 clones, about four fifths of which show up once; about 2.9% is in the top ten. Sequencing was carried out using peripheral blood. The receptors were gathered from a woman aged 25 to 39 who had recovered from COVID-19. Each CDR3 is given with its conserved first and last residue. Each record gives: J gene, V gene, clone size, D gene, CDR3 DNA, CDR3 protein. D genes are given only for firm matches. Rows may omit the clone size; those that give it use once, few, many or a size class.

J: TRBJ1-1
V: TRBV27
size: .
D: TRBD1
DNA: TGTGCCAGCAGTTATATGACAGGGGGCGACGCTTTCTTT
CDR3: CASSYMTGGDAFF

J: TRBJ1-3
V: TRBV28
size: .
D: TRBD1
DNA: TGTGCCAGCAGTCCCACGACAGGGAACGGAAACACCATATATTTT
CDR3: CASSPTTGNGNTIYF

J: TRBJ2-1
V: TRBV7-9
size: few
D: TRBD2
DNA: TGTGCCAGCAGCTTCTCCTCCGGGACTAGCGGGACCCATGAGCAGTTCTTC
CDR3: CASSFSSGTSGTHEQFF

J: TRBJ2-7
V: TRBV12-3/TRBV12-4
size: .
D: .
DNA: TGTGCCAGCAGAGGGGATTACCCAAAGCAGTACTTC
CDR3: CASRGDYPKQYF

J: TRBJ2-3
V: TRBV6-5
size: .
D: TRBD1
DNA: TGTGCCAGCTATTTTACAGGGGGCCCCACAGATACGCAGTATTTT
CDR3: CASYFTGGPTDTQYF

J: TRBJ1-4
V: TRBV11-2
size: once
D: TRBD1
DNA: TGTGCCAGCAGCCCGGACAGGGGGAGCGAAAAACTGTTTTTT
CDR3: CASSPDRGSEKLFF

J: TRBJ2-3
V: TRBV15
size: .
D: TRBD2
DNA: TGTGCCACCAGCAGCTCTAGCGGGAGGATCGCAGATACGCAGTATTTT
CDR3: CATSSSSGRIADTQYF

J: TRBJ2-3
V: TRBV9
size: .
D: TRBD1
DNA: TGTGCCAGCAGCGTATGGACAGGTAGCACAGATACGCAGTATTTT
CDR3: CASSVWTGSTDTQYF

J: TRBJ2-5
V: TRBV19
size: .
D: .
DNA: TGTGCCAGTAGTATTGGTAGCAGGGGCCCAGTTGGGAAGACCCAGTACTTC
CDR3: CASSIGSRGPVGKTQYF

J: TRBJ1-1
V: TRBV27
size: .
D: TRBD1
DNA: TGTGCCAGCACCGATCGGACAGGGGGCACTGAAGCTTTCTTT
CDR3: CASTDRTGGTEAFF

J: TRBJ2-7
V: TRBV3-1/TRBV3-2
size: few
D: TRBD2
DNA: TGTGCCAGCAGCCAATCACTAGCGGGATCCTACGAGCAGTACTTC
CDR3: CASSQSLAGSYEQYF

J: TRBJ1-2
V: TRBV5-1
size: .
D: TRBD1
DNA: TGCGCCAGCAGCTTGGGTGACAGGGGGAATGGCTACACCTTC
CDR3: CASSLGDRGNGYTF

J: TRBJ2-1
V: TRBV27
size: .
D: .
DNA: TGTGCCAGCAGTTTATCGCCAGGGAACTCCTACAATGAGCAGTTCTTC
CDR3: CASSLSPGNSYNEQFF

J: TRBJ2-3
V: TRBV5-1
size: .
D: TRBD1
DNA: TGCGCCAGCAGCCCAGGGGGTGATACGCAGTATTTT
CDR3: CASSPGGDTQYF

J: TRBJ1-6
V: TRBV7-3
size: .
D: .
DNA: TGTGCCAGCAGCCTTTTGGGGGGGAGAAATTCACCCCTCCACTTT
CDR3: CASSLLGGRNSPLHF

J: TRBJ1-6
V: TRBV10-3
size: .
D: .
DNA: TGTGCCATCAGGCGAGGTACAGGGAATAATTCACCCCTCCACTTT
CDR3: CAIRRGTGNNSPLHF

J: TRBJ1-3
V: TRBV28
size: .
D: .
DNA: TGTGCCAGCAGTCAGATCGGGGGTGAAGGAAACACCATATATTTT
CDR3: CASSQIGGEGNTIYF

J: TRBJ2-1
V: TRBV7-3
size: .
D: .
DNA: TGTGCCAGCAGCTTAAAGGGCGGGCCGTCCTACAATGAGCAGTTCTTC
CDR3: CASSLKGGPSYNEQFF

J: TRBJ2-7
V: TRBV9
size: .
D: .
DNA: TGTGCCAGCAGCGTAGGTTGGAGCTCCTACGAGCAGTACTTC
CDR3: CASSVGWSSYEQYF

J: TRBJ2-6
V: TRBV10-3
size: .
D: TRBD1
DNA: TGTGCCATCAGTGACCGGACAGGCACTGGGGCCAACGTCCTGACTTTC
CDR3: CAISDRTGTGANVLTF